This TCR beta chain is drawn from a study of OX40 agonist ivuxolimab in advanced cancers. Turning to the study itself: In this cohort, patients received ivuxolimab, an agonistic anti-OX40 (CD134) antibody. There were three patients with partial responses, one having hepatocellular carcinoma and two cutaneous melanoma.

Data came from immunoSEQ multiplex PCR; TCRdb stores just in-frame clones and leaves some out. The data show roughly 82,000 clones, approximately 88% seen once. Points on this clone: Its antigen is unknown.

Per the germline V gene, CDR1 is SGHRS and CDR2 is YFSETQ. There are 13 residues in the CDR3. V trimming: 2 bases; J trimming: 7 bases; junction bases outside the gene matches: 3. Study findings and constraints: CD8+ T cells averaged more expanded clones than CD4+.

This specimen consisted of CD4+ or CD8+ T cells sorted from blood, obtained in a trial of the OX40 agonist ivuxolimab. The clonotype was recovered from an adult with an advanced solid tumor such as melanoma, head and neck, liver or kidney cancer. The chain couples TRBV5-1 to TRBJ2-1, with TRBD2 matching 7 bases. In DNA, the CDR3 is TGCGCCAGCAGCTTTTTGGGGGGGAATGAGCAGTTCTTC. Encoded protein: CASSFLGGNEQFF.